The clone carrying this T cell receptor (beta chain) occurred many times. Its antigen remains unknown. Using RNA transcripts as the source, TCR beta CDR3 regions were amplified. The HTBI primer set served for first-round RT-PCR of the TCR CDR3. Each CDR3 protein is one row after TCRdb ran MiXCR on the multiplex PCR reads. Of roughly 280,000 distinct CDR3 sequences listed, over 15% were seen once; the top ten hold about 51%. V gave up 6 bases and J gave up 2 bases; unmatched junction bases: 8. Germline CDR1 and CDR2: MNHEY and SMNVEV (reference sequence). The CDR3 covers 15 residues. This sample is part of a study of T cells in Graves' hyperthyroidism and ophthalmopathy. Overall study results and limits: Among clonotypes expanded in thyroid above 0.001, most were also found in blood.

The sequence was collected from an older woman with Graves' ophthalmopathy. Sequenced sample: blood. The J gene is TRBJ2-3, the V gene TRBV27; 7 bases are a match to TRBD1. CDR3 loop: CASSLTGPHTDTQYF. CDR3 in DNA: TGTGCCAGCAGCTTGACAGGGCCCCACACAGATACGCAGTATTTT.